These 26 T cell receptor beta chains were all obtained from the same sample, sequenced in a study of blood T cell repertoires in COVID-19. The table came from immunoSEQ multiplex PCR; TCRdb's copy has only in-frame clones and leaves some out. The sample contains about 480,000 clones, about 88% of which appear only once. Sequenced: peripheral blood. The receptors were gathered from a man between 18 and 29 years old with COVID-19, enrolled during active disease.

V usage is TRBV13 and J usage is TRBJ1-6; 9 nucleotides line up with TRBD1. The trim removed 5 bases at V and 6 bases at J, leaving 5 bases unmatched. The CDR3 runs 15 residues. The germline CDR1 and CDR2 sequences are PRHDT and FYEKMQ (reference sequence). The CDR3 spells CASSTGTGSNSPLHF. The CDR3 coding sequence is TGTGCCAGCAGCACCGGGACAGGGAGTAATTCACCCCTCCACTTT.

The CDR3 sequence is CSVEGQGKSGYTF. CDR3 coding DNA: TGCAGCGTTGAGGGACAGGGGAAGTCTGGCTACACCTTC. The genes are TRBV29-1 and TRBJ1-2, with 10 bases fitting TRBD1. Unmatched junction bases numbered 5, after V lost 3 bases and J lost 7 bases. Germline CDR1 is SQVTM and CDR2 is ANQGSEA. CDR3 size: 13 residues.

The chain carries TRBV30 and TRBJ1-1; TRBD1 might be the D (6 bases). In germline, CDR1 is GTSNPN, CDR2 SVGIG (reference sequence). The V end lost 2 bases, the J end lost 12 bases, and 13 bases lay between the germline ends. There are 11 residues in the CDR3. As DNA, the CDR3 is TGTGCCTGGAGTTGGGGGGGCGAATCTTTCTTT. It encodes CAWSWGGESFF.

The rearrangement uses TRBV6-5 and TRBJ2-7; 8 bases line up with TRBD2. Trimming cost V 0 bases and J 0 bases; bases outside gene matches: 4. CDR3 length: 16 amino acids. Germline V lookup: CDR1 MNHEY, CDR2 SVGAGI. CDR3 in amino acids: CASSYSGSGTSYEQYF. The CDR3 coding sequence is TGTGCCAGCAGTTACTCGGGTAGCGGGACCTCCTACGAGCAGTACTTC.

The CDR3 DNA reads as TGTGCCAGCAGTACCGGGACTAGCGGGATTAATGAGCAGTTCTTC. Encoded protein: CASSTGTSGINEQFF. V usage is TRBV2 and J usage is TRBJ2-1; 13 bases line up with TRBD2. Germline assignment: CDR1 SNHLY and CDR2 FYNNEI. J lost 7 bases, V lost 5 bases, and 5 bases had no gene match. CDR3 length: 15 residues.

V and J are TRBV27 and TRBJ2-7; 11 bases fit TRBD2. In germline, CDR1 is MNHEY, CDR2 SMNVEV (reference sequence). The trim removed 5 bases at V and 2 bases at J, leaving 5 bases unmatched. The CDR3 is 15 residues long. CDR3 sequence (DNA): TGTGCCAGCAGTGTGACTAGCGGGGAAACCTACGAGCAGTACTTC. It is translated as CASSVTSGETYEQYF.

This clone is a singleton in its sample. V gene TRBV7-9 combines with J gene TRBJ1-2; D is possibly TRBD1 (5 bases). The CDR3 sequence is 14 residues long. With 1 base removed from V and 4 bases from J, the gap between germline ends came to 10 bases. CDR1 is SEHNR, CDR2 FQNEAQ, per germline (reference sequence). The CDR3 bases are TGTGCCAGCAGCTTAGGGGGCGTCGGCTATGGCTACACCTTC. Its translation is CASSLGGVGYGYTF.

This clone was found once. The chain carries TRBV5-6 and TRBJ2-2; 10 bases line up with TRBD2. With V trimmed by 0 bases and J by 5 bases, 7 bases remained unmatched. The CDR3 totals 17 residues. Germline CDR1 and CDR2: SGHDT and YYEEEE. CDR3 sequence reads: CASSLARTSGVTGELFF. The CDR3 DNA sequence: TGTGCCAGCAGCTTGGCAAGGACTAGCGGCGTTACCGGGGAGCTGTTTTTT. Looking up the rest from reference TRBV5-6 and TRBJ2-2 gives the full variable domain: DAGVTQSPTHLIKTRGQQVTLRCSPKSGHDTVSWYQQALGQGPQFIFQYYEEEERQRGNFPDRFSGHQFPNYSSELNVNALLLGDSALYLCASSLARTSGVTGELFFGEGSRLTVL.

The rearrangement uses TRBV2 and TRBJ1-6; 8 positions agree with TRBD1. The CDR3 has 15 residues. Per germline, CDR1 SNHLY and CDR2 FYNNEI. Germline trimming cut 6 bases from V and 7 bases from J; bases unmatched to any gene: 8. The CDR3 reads CASSTTGGLNSPLHF. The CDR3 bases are TGTGCCAGCAGCACCACAGGGGGTCTGAATTCACCCCTCCACTTT.

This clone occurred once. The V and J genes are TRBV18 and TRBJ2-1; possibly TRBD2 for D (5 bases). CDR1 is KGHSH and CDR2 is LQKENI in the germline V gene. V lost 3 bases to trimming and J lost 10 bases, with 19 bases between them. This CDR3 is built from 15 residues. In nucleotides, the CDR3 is TGTGCCAGCTCACCCCAACGGGATAGAGCCGGGGAGCAGTTCTTC. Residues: CASSPQRDRAGEQFF.

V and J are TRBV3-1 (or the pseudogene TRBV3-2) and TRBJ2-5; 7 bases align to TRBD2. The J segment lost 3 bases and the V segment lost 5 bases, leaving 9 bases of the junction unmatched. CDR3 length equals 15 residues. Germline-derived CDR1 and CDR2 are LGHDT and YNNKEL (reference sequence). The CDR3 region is CASSSSGGGKETQYF. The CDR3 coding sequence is TGTGCCAGCAGCTCTTCTGGGGGGGGGAAAGAGACCCAGTACTTC.

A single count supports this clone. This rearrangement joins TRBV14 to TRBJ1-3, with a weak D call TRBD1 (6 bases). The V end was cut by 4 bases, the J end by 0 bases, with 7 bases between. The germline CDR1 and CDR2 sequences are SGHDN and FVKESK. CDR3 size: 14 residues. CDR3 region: CASSPGHSGNTIYF. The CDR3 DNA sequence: TGTGCCAGCAGCCCGGGACACTCTGGAAACACCATATATTTT.

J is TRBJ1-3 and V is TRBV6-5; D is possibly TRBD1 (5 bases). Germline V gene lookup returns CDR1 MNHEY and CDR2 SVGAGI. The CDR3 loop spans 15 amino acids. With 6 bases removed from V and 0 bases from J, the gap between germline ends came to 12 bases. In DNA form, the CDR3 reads TGTGCCAGCAGAAGACAGTCGAGCTCTGGAAACACCATATATTTT. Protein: CASRRQSSSGNTIYF.

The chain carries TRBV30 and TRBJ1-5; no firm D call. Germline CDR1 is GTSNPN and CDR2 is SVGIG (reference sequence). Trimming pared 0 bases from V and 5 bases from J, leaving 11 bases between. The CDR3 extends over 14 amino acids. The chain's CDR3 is CAWSVQGRHQPQHF. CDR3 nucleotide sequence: TGTGCCTGGAGTGTACAAGGGAGGCATCAGCCCCAGCATTTT.

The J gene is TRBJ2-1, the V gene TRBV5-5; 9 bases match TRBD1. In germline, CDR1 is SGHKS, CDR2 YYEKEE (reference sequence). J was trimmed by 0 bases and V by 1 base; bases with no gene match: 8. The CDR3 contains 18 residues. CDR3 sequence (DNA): TGTGCCAGCAGCTTGACAGGGGGCGCAGATAGCTCCTACAATGAGCAGTTCTTC. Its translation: CASSLTGGADSSYNEQFF.

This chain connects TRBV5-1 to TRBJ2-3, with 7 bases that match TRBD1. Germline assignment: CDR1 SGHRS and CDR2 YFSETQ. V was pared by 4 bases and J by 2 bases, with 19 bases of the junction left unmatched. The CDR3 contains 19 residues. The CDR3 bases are TGCGCCAGCAGCCAACTTATACGCCCGACAGGGCGATTCACAGATACGCAGTATTTT. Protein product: CASSQLIRPTGRFTDTQYF.

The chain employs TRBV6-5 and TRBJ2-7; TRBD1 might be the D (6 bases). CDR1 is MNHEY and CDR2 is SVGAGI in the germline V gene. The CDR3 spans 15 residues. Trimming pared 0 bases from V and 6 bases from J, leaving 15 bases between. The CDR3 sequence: CASSYSTQGRSEQYF. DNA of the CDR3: TGTGCCAGCAGTTACTCGACTCAGGGGCGTAGCGAGCAGTACTTC.

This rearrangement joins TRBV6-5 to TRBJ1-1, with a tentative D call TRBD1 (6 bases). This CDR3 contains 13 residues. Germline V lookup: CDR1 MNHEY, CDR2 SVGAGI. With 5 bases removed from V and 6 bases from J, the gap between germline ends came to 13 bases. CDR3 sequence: CASSRQVGAEAFF. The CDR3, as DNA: TGTGCCAGCAGTAGACAGGTTGGCGCTGAAGCTTTCTTT.

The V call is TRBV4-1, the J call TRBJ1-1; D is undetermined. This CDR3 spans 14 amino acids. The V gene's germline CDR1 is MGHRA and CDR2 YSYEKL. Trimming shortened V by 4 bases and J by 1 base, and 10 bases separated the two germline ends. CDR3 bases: TGCGCCAGCAGCCTCGGCCCAGGGAACACTGAAGCTTTCTTT. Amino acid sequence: CASSLGPGNTEAFF.

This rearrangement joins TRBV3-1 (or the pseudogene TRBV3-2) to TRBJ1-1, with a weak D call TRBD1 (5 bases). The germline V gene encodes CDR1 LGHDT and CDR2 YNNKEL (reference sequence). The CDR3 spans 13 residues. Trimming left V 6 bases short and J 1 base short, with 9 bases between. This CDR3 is CASSYGQNTEAFF. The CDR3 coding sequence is TGTGCCAGCAGTTACGGACAGAACACTGAAGCTTTCTTT.

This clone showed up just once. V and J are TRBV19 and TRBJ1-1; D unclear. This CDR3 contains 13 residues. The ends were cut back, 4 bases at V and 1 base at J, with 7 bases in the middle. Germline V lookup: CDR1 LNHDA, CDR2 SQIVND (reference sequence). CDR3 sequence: CASSTSSNTEAFF. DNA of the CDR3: TGTGCCAGTAGTACCTCTTCGAACACTGAAGCTTTCTTT. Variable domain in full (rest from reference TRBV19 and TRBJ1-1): DGGITQSPKYLFRKEGQNVTLSCEQNLNHDAMYWYRQDPGQGLRLIYYSQIVNDFQKGDIAEGYSVSREKKESFPLTVTSAQKNPTAFYLCASSTSSNTEAFFGQGTRLTVV.

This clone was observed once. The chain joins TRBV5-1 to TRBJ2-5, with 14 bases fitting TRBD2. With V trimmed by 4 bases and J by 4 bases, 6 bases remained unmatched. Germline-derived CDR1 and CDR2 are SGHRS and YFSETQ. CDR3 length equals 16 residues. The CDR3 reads CASSPRTSGGPETQYF. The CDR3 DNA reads TGCGCCAGCAGCCCCAGGACTAGCGGGGGGCCAGAGACCCAGTACTTC.

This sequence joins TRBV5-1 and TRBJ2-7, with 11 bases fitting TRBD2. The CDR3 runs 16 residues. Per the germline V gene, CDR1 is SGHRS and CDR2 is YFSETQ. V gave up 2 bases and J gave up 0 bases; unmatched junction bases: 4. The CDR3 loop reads CASSFLTSGVSYEQYF. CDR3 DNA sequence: TGCGCCAGCAGCTTCCTGACTAGCGGGGTCTCCTACGAGCAGTACTTC.

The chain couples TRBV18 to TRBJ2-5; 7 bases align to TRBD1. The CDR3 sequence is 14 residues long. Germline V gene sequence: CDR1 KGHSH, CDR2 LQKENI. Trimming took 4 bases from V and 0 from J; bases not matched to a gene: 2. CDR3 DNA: TGTGCCAGCTCACGGGGACAGAACCAAGAGACCCAGTACTTC. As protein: CASSRGQNQETQYF.

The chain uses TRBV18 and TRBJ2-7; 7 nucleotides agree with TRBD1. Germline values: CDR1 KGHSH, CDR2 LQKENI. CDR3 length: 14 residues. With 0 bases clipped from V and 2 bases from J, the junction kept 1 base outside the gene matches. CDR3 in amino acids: CASSPPGQTYEQYF. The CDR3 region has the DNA TGTGCCAGCTCACCACCGGGACAGACCTACGAGCAGTACTTC.

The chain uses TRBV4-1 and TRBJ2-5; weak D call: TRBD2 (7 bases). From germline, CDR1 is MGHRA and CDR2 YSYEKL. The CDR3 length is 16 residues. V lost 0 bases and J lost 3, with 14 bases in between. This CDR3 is CASSQDVRGAKETQYF. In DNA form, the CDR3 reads TGCGCCAGCAGCCAAGATGTTCGGGGGGCTAAAGAGACCCAGTACTTC.